Following are 4 T cell receptor beta chains from one sample sequenced in a study of blood T cells in healthy people across ages. Primed by a sample-barcoded 5' primer and a J-beta primer mix, a second PCR proceeded for roughly 7 to 11 cycles. A single record per CDR3 protein comes from TCRdb applying MiXCR to the 5' RACE reads. Among over a million distinct CDR3 sequences listed, under 45% were seen once. The sequenced material came from blood. Every receptor here comes from a woman aged 55-70 years in good health.

This clonotype was picked up many times. CDR3 region: CSVDGAHLLTSSYNEQFF. The CDR3 DNA reads TGCAGCGTTGATGGGGCCCACCTCCTTACCAGCTCCTACAATGAGCAGTTCTTC. The chain uses TRBV29-1 and TRBJ2-1, with D possibly TRBD1 on 5 matching bases. The CDR3 consists of 18 residues. Looked up from germline, CDR1 is SQVTM and CDR2 is ANQGSEA. With 3 bases removed from V and 0 bases from J, the gap between germline ends came to 21 bases.

The rearrangement joins TRBV13 to TRBJ2-3; 11 bases map to TRBD2. Looked up from germline, CDR1 is PRHDT and CDR2 is FYEKMQ (reference sequence). V lost 2 bases to trimming and J lost 6 bases; unmatched junction nucleotides: 19. This CDR3 spans 20 amino acids. The CDR3 is CASSLMLTRWTSGFEDTQYF. CDR3 sequence (DNA): TGTGCCAGCAGCTTAATGTTGACGCGGTGGACTAGCGGGTTTGAGGATACGCAGTATTTT.

The chain has TRBV5-6 and TRBJ2-5; D not resolved. The J call may be wrong; the DNA end is better matched by TRBJ2-7. The CDR3 is made up of 14 amino acids. Germline CDR1 reads SGHDT; CDR2 reads YYEEEE. The CDR3 DNA reads as TGTGCCAGCAGCTTGGATAGGGTGGATTACGAGCAGTACTTC. This gives the protein CASSLDRVDYEQYF.

V and J are TRBV10-3 and TRBJ2-1, with 7 bases lining up with TRBD2. V lost 6 bases to trimming and J lost 6 bases; unmatched junction nucleotides: 5. The CDR3 totals 13 residues. Looked up from germline, CDR1 is ENHRY and CDR2 is SYGVKD. The CDR3 coding sequence is TGTGCCATCAGGGGACTACCTTCCAATGAGCAGTTCTTC. Translating gives CAIRGLPSNEQFF.